A selection of T cell receptor beta chains follows, all from one sample in a study of regulatory T cells in long-lasting Graves disease. Using its own MiXCR run on the multiplex PCR reads, TCRdb lists one record per CDR3 protein. The sample includes about 530,000 distinct CDR3 sequences, roughly 16% of them seen just once. This same sample was also part of a study on T cells in Graves' hyperthyroidism and ophthalmopathy.

This sample comprised peripheral blood mononuclear cells (PBMCs), obtained at new diagnosis, from a patient treated with antithyroid drugs. The receptors shown here come from a woman between 40 and 65 years old with Graves disease. The CDR3 runs from the conserved cysteine through the conserved F or W. Fields, in order: CDR3 protein, CDR3 DNA, clone size, V gene, J gene, D gene. The D gene is left open where the match is weak. The size of a clone is reported for some rows only, either as once, few or many, or as a class for expanded clones.

CSASGGQGANEQYF	TGCAGTGCTAGTGGCGGACAGGGGGCTAACGAGCAGTACTTC	many	TRBV20-1	TRBJ2-7	TRBD1
CASSLGWSSYNSPLHF	TGTGCCAGCAGCTTGGGGTGGAGCTCCTATAATTCACCCCTCCACTTT	few	TRBV5-6	TRBJ1-6	NA
CASRTTNEKLFF	TGTGCCAGCAGAACAACTAATGAAAAACTGTTTTTT	few	TRBV6-1	TRBJ1-4	NA
CSARDLLGTDAYNSPLHF	TGCAGTGCTAGAGATCTATTAGGTACGGACGCCTATAATTCACCCCTCCACTTT	many	TRBV20-1	TRBJ1-6	NA
CASSQGQGPNQPQHF	TGTGCCAGCAGCCAAGGACAGGGGCCAAATCAGCCCCAGCATTTT	many	TRBV3-1	TRBJ1-5	TRBD1
CASFGGGETQYF	TGTGCCAGTTTCGGAGGGGGAGAGACCCAGTACTTC	NA	TRBV7-2	TRBJ2-5	NA
CASSWLGPQPQHF	TGTGCCAGCAGTTGGCTGGGGCCTCAGCCCCAGCATTTT	few	TRBV2	TRBJ1-5	NA
CATRAGGTYEQYF	TGTGCCACCCGAGCGGGGGGGACCTACGAGCAGTACTTC	NA	TRBV6-1	TRBJ2-7	TRBD2
CASSAPTDTQYF	TGTGCCAGCAGTGCCCCCACAGATACGCAGTATTTT	many	TRBV6-1	TRBJ2-3	NA
CASSQGSPGREKLFF	TGTGCCAGCAGCCAAGGGTCACCGGGACGTGAAAAACTGTTTTTT	many	TRBV3-1	TRBJ1-4	NA
CSARGQGSIKYGYTF	TGCAGTGCTAGAGGACAGGGATCTATTAAGTATGGCTACACCTTC	few	TRBV20-1	TRBJ1-2	TRBD1
CASSQGGGLLETQYF	TGTGCCAGCAGCCAAGGAGGGGGGCTCCTGGAGACCCAGTACTTC	few	TRBV3-1	TRBJ2-5	NA
CASRSLIGEKLFF	TGTGCCAGCAGGTCGCTCATCGGGGAAAAACTGTTTTTT	NA	TRBV27	TRBJ1-4	NA
CASSLESYEQYF	TGTGCCAGCAGCTTAGAATCCTACGAGCAGTACTTC	many	TRBV11-3	TRBJ2-7	NA
CASSQASVGTVNTGELFF	TGTGCCAGCAGCCAAGCGTCCGTTGGGACAGTGAACACCGGGGAGCTGTTTTTT	NA	TRBV2	TRBJ2-2	TRBD1
CASSNPGAGGPKKLFF	TGTGCCAGCAGTAACCCCGGGGCAGGGGGACCGAAAAAACTGTTTTTT	NA	TRBV2	TRBJ1-4	TRBD1
CASSFLRQSSYNEQFF	TGTGCCAGCAGTTTTCTTCGCCAAAGCTCCTACAATGAGCAGTTCTTC	many	TRBV12-3/TRBV12-4	TRBJ2-1	NA
CATSDLPGGTDTQYF	TGTGCCACCAGTGATTTGCCAGGTGGCACAGATACGCAGTATTTT	NA	TRBV24-1	TRBJ2-3	NA
CASSPASYSTGELFF	TGTGCCAGCAGCCCAGCCAGTTACAGCACCGGGGAGCTGTTTTTT	few	TRBV7-9	TRBJ2-2	NA